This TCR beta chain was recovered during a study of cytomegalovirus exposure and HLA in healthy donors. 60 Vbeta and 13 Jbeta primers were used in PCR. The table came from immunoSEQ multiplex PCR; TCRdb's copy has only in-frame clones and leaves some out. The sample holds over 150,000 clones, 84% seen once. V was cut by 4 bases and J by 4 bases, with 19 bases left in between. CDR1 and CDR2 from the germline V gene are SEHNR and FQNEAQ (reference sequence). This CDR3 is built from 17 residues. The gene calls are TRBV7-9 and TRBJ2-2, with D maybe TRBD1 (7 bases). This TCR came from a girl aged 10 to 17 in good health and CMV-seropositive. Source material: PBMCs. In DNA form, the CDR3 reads TGTGCCAGCAGCTCGGGGGTATCAGGGGGAAGCACCGGGGAGCTGTTTTTT. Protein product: CASSSGVSGGSTGELFF.